Following are 12 T cell receptor beta chains from one sample sequenced in a study of shared clonotypes between healthy human individuals. The repertoire was sequenced with immunoSEQ multiplex PCR; TCRdb's copy has only in-frame clones and lacks some. The sample includes 950,000 to 1,100,000 clones, around 78% of them seen just once. What was sequenced was memory CD4+ T cells from PBMCs. The subset was: CD45RA-negative fraction. These receptor sequences come from a man between 18 and 35 years old in good health. Some clones in this sample may be carry-over from other donors' samples.

This clone was recorded a few times. V usage is TRBV6-7 and J usage is TRBJ1-5; 10 nucleotides agree with TRBD1. TRBV6-7 is known as an ORF, though its function is uncertain. The CDR3 has 19 amino acids. V lost 2 bases and J lost 2; bases outside the gene matches: 12. CDR3 sequence (DNA): TGTGCCAGCAGTTACCCACCGGGACAGGGGTATTTCGGCAATCAGCCCCAGCATTTT. Its translation is CASSYPPGQGYFGNQPQHF.

This clone was observed a few times. At the DNA level, this CDR3 is encoded by other sequences in the same sample as well. The rearrangement links TRBV5-1 to TRBJ1-1; tentatively, D is TRBD1 (6 bases). Trimming stripped 2 bases from V and 0 bases from J, with 8 bases between. This CDR3 has 14 amino acids. The germline CDR1 and CDR2 sequences are SGHRS and YFSETQ. The CDR3 region is CASSLQGVNTEAFF. The CDR3 bases are TGCGCCAGCAGCTTACAGGGTGTGAACACTGAAGCTTTCTTT.

V and J are TRBV10-3 and TRBJ2-7; D gene ambiguous. The germline V gene has CDR1 ENHRY and CDR2 SYGVKD. This CDR3 comprises 13 residues. Trimming took off 4 bases at V and 5 bases at J, with 12 bases between the two ends. The CDR3 nucleotides read TGTGCCATCAGTGGTCGGGTTATGGACGAGCAGTACTTC. Its protein is CAISGRVMDEQYF.

This clone was seen only once. This sequence joins TRBV30 and TRBJ1-1, with D possibly TRBD1 on 5 matching bases. The CDR3 consists of 13 residues. Trimming removed 0 bases at V and 8 bases at J, with 13 bases between. CDR1 and CDR2 from the germline V gene are GTSNPN and SVGIG (reference sequence). DNA for the CDR3: TGTGCCTGGAGTGTAGGGGAGAAGAACGAAGCTTTCTTT. This codes for CAWSVGEKNEAFF.

V gene TRBV14 combines with J gene TRBJ2-1, with D maybe TRBD2 (5 bases). Germline-derived CDR1 and CDR2 are SGHDN and FVKESK. CDR3 length: 13 amino acids. The V gene lost 3 bases and the J gene lost 9 bases, with 12 bases spanning the gap. The CDR3 region has the DNA TGTGCCAGCAGCCAGGTTAGGGCGGGTGAGCAGTTCTTC. Translated: CASSQVRAGEQFF.

This clone was observed a few times. The chain has TRBV2 and TRBJ1-3, with TRBD1 as a possible D gene (6 bases). Germline CDR1 is SNHLY and CDR2 is FYNNEI. Trimming stripped 6 bases from V and 3 bases from J, with 18 bases between. There are 16 residues in the CDR3. CDR3 in DNA: TGTGCCAGCAGCCGGCTAGGGGGAAGGGGTGGAAACACCATATATTTT. It specifies CASSRLGGRGGNTIYF.

This chain links TRBV7-2 with TRBJ1-5, with D tentatively TRBD1 (5 bases). Germline-derived CDR1 and CDR2 are SGHTA and FQGNSA. V lost 5 bases and J 1 base, leaving 12 bases between the germline ends. The CDR3 consists of 15 residues. This CDR3 is CASSAGTWSNQPQHF. CDR3 DNA sequence: TGTGCCAGCAGCGCAGGGACGTGGAGCAATCAGCCCCAGCATTTT. The full variable domain, completed using reference TRBV7-2 and TRBJ1-5, is GAGVSQSPSNKVTEKGKDVELRCDPISGHTALYWYRQSLGQGLEFLIYFQGNSAPDKSGLPSDRFSAERTGGSVSTLTIQRTQQEDSAVYLCASSAGTWSNQPQHFGDGTRLSIL.

The chain recombines TRBV5-4 with TRBJ2-3, with 12 bases that match TRBD2. The CDR3 consists of 20 residues. V dropped 0 bases and J dropped 4; count of bases not matched to a gene: 15. Germline loops: CDR1 SGHNT, CDR2 YYREEE (reference sequence). CDR3 amino acids: CASSLGPLAGGWSDSDTQYF. The DNA for the CDR3 is TGTGCCAGCAGCTTGGGCCCACTAGCGGGAGGCTGGTCCGACTCAGATACGCAGTATTTT.

The chain employs TRBV6-1 and TRBJ1-1; 10 bases fit TRBD1. Trimming removed 6 bases from V and 6 bases from J; junction bases left unmatched: 4. The germline V gene has CDR1 MNHNS and CDR2 SASEGT. CDR3 size: 13 residues. The CDR3 spells CASSGTGVSEAFF. CDR3 DNA: TGTGCCAGCAGCGGGACAGGGGTTTCTGAAGCTTTCTTT.

V is TRBV7-2 and J is TRBJ2-2; 7 bases fit TRBD1. This CDR3 comprises 14 residues. V trimming: 6 bases; J trimming: 6 bases; junction bases outside the gene matches: 7. Germline V gives CDR1 SGHTA, CDR2 FQGNSA. The chain's CDR3 is CASRTDRVSGELFF. As DNA, the CDR3 is TGTGCCAGCAGGACCGACAGGGTGTCCGGGGAGCTGTTTTTT. Full variable domain (rest looked up from reference TRBV7-2 and TRBJ2-2): GAGVSQSPSNKVTEKGKDVELRCDPISGHTALYWYRQSLGQGLEFLIYFQGNSAPDKSGLPSDRFSAERTGGSVSTLTIQRTQQEDSAVYLCASRTDRVSGELFFGEGSRLTVL.

The chain joins TRBV19 to TRBJ1-5; 7 bases align to TRBD1. Looked up from germline, CDR1 is LNHDA and CDR2 is SQIVND (reference sequence). Trimming took 4 bases from V and 3 from J; bases not matched to a gene: 12. The CDR3 runs to 17 residues. The CDR3 is CASSTHNQGGFNQPQHF. Here the CDR3 DNA reads TGTGCCAGTAGTACCCACAACCAAGGGGGCTTCAATCAGCCCCAGCATTTT.

In its sample, this clone was seen a few times. The chain links TRBV7-2 to TRBJ1-5, with no clear D. Trimming shortened V by 5 bases and J by 2 bases, and 13 bases separated the two germline ends. This CDR3 contains 15 residues. The germline V gene has CDR1 SGHTA and CDR2 FQGNSA. The CDR3 loop reads CASSAYPGGNQPQHF. The CDR3 nucleotides read TGTGCCAGCAGCGCCTACCCCGGGGGCAATCAGCCCCAGCATTTT.